The text below deals with one T cell receptor beta chain. What it binds is unknown. This CDR3 is built from 13 residues. Germline V gene lookup returns CDR1 GTSNPN and CDR2 SVGIG (reference sequence). Trimming shortened V by 4 bases and J by 5 bases, and 12 bases separated the two germline ends. These data come from a study of CD4+ T cells in melanoma. Study results and caveats: CD8+ T cell, macrophage and B cell function reportedly correlated with neoantigen-specific CD4+ T cells. Reportedly, melanoma neoantigen-specific CD4+ T cells showed varied differentiation states.

TCRdb keeps only in-frame clones here, not all; method: immunoSEQ multiplex PCR. Of roughly 150,000 clones in the sample, around 90% were seen once. The chain has TRBV30 and TRBJ2-4; D uncertain. The origin of this receptor is a human donor with melanoma. CDR3 nucleotide sequence: TGTGCCTGGAAAGTTAGTCCTCAAAACATTCAGTACTTC. Residues: CAWKVSPQNIQYF.